This entry concerns a single T cell receptor beta chain. This sample was included in a study of blood T cell repertoires in COVID-19. This study enrolled people aged 18 to 89 from approximately 24 US geographic areas. Participants were placed into cohorts based on the clinical history they reported. Individuals in the exposed group had encountered a COVID-19 case within 2 weeks preceding study entry. In the original analysis: It was from reference gene primer amplification that nucleated cell counts were estimated. Measured with immunoSEQ multiplex PCR; TCRdb has only the in-frame clones, and not every one. V, J and clone size reflect that table, while D and trimming were determined from the DNA. Of under 250,000 clones detected, around four fifths appear once; the ten largest clones hold 4.8%. The CDR3 has 15 residues. The V and J ends lost 0 bases and 4 bases, in that order; junction bases with no gene match: 4. CDR1 is SGDLS and CDR2 is YYNGEE in the germline V gene.

The origin of this receptor is a woman aged 45-65 years who had been exposed to COVID-19. This sequence joins TRBV9 and TRBJ1-2, with 9 bases fitting TRBD1. Sequenced material: PBMCs or T cells enriched from blood (not recorded which). This CDR3 is CASSVDTGGIYGYTF. In DNA, the CDR3 is TGTGCCAGCAGCGTAGATACAGGGGGCATCTATGGCTACACCTTC.